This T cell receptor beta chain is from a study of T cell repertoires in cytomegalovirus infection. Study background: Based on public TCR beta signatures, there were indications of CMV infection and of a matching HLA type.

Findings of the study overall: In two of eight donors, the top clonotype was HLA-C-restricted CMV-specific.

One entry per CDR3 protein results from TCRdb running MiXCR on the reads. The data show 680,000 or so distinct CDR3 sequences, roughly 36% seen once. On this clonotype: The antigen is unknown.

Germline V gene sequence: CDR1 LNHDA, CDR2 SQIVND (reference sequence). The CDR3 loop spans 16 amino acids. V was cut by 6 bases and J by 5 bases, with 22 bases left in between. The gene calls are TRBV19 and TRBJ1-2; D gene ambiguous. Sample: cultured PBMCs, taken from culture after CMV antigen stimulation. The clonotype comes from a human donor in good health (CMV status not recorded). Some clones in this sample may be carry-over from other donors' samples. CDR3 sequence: CASSPIASSRDYGYTF. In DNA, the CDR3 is TGTGCCAGTAGCCCTATCGCCTCCAGTAGAGATTATGGCTACACCTTC. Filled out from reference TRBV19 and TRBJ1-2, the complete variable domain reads DGGITQSPKYLFRKEGQNVTLSCEQNLNHDAMYWYRQDPGQGLRLIYYSQIVNDFQKGDIAEGYSVSREKKESFPLTVTSAQKNPTAFYLCASSPIASSRDYGYTFGSGTRLTVV.